This T cell receptor beta chain is drawn from a study of cytomegalovirus exposure and HLA in healthy donors. The PCR had 60 Vbeta and 13 Jbeta primers. Method: immunoSEQ multiplex PCR; TCRdb's copy keeps in-frame clones and lacks some. The table records 75,000 to 90,000 clones, roughly 80% of them present only once. With respect to this clone: The target antigen is unknown.

Study conclusions and caveats: Highly shared sequence variants in one cluster were likely a sequencing artifact. In a later analysis, a genetic analysis reported fewer productive-TCR N-insertions in an Asian-associated ancestry cluster than the cohort average.

The CDR3 totals 16 residues. CDR1 and CDR2 from the germline V gene are MRHNA and SNTAGT. The ends lost 3 bases at V and 4 bases at J; junction bases unmatched: 8. The TCR originated in a middle-aged man in good health and CMV-seronegative. Sequencing was carried out using PBMCs. The gene calls are TRBV6-4 and TRBJ2-1; 8 bases match TRBD1. This CDR3 is CASSEKSGTGYNEQFF. CDR3 DNA sequence: TGTGCCAGCAGTGAAAAGTCCGGGACAGGTTACAATGAGCAGTTCTTC.